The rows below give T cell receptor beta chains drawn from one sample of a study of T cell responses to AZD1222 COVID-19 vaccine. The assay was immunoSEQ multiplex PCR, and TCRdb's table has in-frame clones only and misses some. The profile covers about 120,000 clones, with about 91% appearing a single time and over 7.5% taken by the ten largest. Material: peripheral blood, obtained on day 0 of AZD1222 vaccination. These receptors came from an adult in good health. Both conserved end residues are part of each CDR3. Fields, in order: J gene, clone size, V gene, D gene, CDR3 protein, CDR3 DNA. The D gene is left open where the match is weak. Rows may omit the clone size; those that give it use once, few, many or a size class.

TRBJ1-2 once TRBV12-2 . CASRLAPGINYGYTF TGTGCAAGTCGCTTAGCGCCAGGGATTAACTATGGCTACACCTTC
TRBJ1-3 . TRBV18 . CASSPQSGRNTIYF TGTGCCAGCTCACCCCAATCGGGTCGAAACACCATATATTTT
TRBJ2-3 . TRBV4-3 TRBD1 CASSQGQGRDTQYF TGCGCCAGCAGCCAAGGACAGGGTAGAGATACGCAGTATTTT
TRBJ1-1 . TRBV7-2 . CASSLSANTEAFF TGTGCCAGCAGCTTAAGCGCCAACACTGAAGCTTTCTTT
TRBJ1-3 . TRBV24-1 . CATSDPRGSGNTIYF TGTGCCACCAGTGATCCGCGCGGCTCTGGAAACACCATATATTTT
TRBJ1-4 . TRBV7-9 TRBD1 CASSLNAGGSEKLFF TGTGCCAGCAGCTTAAACGCAGGGGGGAGTGAAAAACTGTTTTTT
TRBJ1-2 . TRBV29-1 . CSVIGGYGYTF TGCAGCGTTATAGGGGGCTATGGCTACACCTTC
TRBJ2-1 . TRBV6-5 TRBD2 CASSGLAGFNEQFF TGTGCCAGCAGCGGACTAGCGGGATTTAATGAGCAGTTCTTC
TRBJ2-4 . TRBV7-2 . CASSGPNARAKNIQYF TGTGCCAGCAGCGGACCAAACGCCAGAGCCAAAAACATTCAGTACTTC
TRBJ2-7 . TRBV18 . CASSRGGPGVYEQYF TGTGCCAGCTCGCGCGGTGGGCCCGGGGTCTACGAGCAGTACTTC